The T cell receptor (beta chain) under discussion was sequenced for a study of cytomegalovirus exposure and HLA in healthy donors. Trimming removed 0 bases at V and 14 bases at J, with 6 bases between. CDR3 length equals 10 residues. CDR1 and CDR2 from the germline V gene are WNHNN and SYGVQD (reference sequence). A multiplex PCR was run with 60 Vbeta primers and 13 Jbeta primers. Produced via immunoSEQ multiplex PCR; TCRdb's table is partial and in-frame only. The table records roughly 130,000 clones, 75% to 85% of them present only once. This rearrangement joins TRBV10-1 to TRBJ2-3; D is undetermined. Input material: PBMCs. This TCR derives from a man aged 25 to 45 in good health and CMV-seronegative. The CDR3 protein is CASSESNLYF. DNA of the CDR3: TGCGCCAGCAGTGAGTCTAACTTGTATTTT.